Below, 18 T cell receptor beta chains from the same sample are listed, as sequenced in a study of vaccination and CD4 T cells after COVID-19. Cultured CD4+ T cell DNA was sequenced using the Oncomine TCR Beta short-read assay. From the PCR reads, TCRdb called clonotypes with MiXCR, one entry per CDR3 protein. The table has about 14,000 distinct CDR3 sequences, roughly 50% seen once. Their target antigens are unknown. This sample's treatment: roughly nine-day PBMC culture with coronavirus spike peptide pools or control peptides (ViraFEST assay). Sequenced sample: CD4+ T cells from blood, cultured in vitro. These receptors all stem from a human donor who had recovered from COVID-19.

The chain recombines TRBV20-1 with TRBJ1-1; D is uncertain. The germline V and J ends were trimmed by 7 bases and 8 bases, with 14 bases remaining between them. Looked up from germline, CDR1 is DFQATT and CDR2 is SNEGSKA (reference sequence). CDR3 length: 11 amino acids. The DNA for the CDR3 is TGCAGTGTCGACGGGGTTTCGGAAGCTTTCTTT. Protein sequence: CSVDGVSEAFF.

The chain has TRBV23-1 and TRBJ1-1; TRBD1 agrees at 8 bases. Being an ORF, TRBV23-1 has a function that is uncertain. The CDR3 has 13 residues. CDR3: CGGRQGRSTEAFF. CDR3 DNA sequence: TGCGGAGGCAGACAGGGGAGGAGCACTGAAGCTTTCTTT.

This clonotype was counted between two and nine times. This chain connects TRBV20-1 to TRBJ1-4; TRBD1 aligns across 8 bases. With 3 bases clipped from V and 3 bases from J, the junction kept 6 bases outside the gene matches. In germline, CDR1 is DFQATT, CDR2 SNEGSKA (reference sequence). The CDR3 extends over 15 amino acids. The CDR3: CSARGQAAPNEKLFF. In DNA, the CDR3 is TGCAGTGCTAGGGGACAGGCGGCCCCTAATGAAAAACTGTTTTTT.

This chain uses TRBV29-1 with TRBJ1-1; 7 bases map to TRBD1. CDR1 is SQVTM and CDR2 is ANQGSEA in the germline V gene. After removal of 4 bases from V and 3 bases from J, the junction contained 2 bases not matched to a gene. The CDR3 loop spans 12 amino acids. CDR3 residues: CSVVRGHTEAFF. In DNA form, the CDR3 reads TGCAGCGTTGTGAGGGGGCACACTGAAGCTTTCTTT. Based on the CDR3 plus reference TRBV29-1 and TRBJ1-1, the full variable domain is SAVISQKPSRDICQRGTSLTIQCQVDSQVTMMFWYRQQPGQSLTLIATANQGSEATYESGFVIDKFPISRPNLTFSTLTVSNMSPEDSSIYLCSVVRGHTEAFFGQGTRLTVV.

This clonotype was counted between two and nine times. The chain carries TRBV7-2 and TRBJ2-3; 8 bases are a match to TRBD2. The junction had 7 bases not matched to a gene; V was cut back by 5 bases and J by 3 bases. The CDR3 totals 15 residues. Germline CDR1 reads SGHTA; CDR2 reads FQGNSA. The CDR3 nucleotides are TGTGCCAGCAGCCGTCGGGGGGGCGCGACAGATACGCAGTATTTT. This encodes CASSRRGGATDTQYF.

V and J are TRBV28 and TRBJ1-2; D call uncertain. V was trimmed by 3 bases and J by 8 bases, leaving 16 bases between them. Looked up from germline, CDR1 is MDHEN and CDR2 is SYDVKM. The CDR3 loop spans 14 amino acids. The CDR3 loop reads CASSFRVTIRGYTF. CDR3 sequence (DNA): TGTGCCAGCAGTTTCCGGGTTACAATAAGAGGCTACACCTTC.

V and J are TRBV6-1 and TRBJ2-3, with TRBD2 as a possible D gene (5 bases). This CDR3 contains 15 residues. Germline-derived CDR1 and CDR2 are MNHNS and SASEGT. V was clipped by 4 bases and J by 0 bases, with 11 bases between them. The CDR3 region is CASSVRGRSTDTQYF. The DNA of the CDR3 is TGTGCCAGCAGTGTTAGAGGGAGAAGCACAGATACGCAGTATTTT.

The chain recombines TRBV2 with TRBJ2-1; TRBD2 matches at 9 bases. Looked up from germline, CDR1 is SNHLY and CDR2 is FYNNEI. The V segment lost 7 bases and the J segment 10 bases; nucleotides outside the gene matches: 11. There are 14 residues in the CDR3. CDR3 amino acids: CASIEGPSGKEQFF. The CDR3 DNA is TGTGCCAGCATCGAGGGGCCTAGCGGGAAGGAGCAGTTCTTC.

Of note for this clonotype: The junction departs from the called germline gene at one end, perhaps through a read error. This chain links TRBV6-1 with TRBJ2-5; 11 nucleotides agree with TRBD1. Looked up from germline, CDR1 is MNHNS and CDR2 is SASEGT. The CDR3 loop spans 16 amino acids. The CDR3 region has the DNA TGTGCCAGCAGGGTTTCGGGACAGGGGGTTGGAGAGATCCAGTACTTC. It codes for CASRVSGQGVGEIQYF.

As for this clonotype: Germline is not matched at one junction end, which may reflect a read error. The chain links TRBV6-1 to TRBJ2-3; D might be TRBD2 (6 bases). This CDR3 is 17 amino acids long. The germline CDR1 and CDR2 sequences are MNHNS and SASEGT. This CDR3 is CAISEFPGRENGDTQYF. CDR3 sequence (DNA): TGTGCCATCAGTGAGTTCCCGGGACGGGAGAATGGAGATACGCAGTATTTT.

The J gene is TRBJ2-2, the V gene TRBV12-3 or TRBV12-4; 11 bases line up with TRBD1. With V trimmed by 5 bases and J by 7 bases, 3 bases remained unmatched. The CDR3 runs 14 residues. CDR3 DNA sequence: TGTGCCAGCAGTCGGACAGGGGGCAGCGGGGAGCTGTTTTTT. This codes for CASSRTGGSGELFF.

CDR3 DNA: TGTGCCAGCAGCCGCGGGACACCTCAGGGGAAGGAGACCCAGTACTTC. Translated: CASSRGTPQGKETQYF. This rearrangement joins TRBV7-8 to TRBJ2-5; either TRBD1 or TRBD2 may supply D (6 bases each). Trimming removed 5 bases from V and 5 bases from J, with 21 bases in between. Germline V gene sequence: CDR1 SGHVS, CDR2 FQNEAQ. The CDR3 sequence is 16 residues long.

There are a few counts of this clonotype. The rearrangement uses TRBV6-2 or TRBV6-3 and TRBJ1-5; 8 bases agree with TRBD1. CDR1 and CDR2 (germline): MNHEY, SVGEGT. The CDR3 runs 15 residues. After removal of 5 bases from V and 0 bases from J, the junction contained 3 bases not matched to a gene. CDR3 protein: CASSRGQGSNQPQHF. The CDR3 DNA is TGTGCCAGCAGTCGAGGACAGGGTAGCAATCAGCCCCAGCATTTT.

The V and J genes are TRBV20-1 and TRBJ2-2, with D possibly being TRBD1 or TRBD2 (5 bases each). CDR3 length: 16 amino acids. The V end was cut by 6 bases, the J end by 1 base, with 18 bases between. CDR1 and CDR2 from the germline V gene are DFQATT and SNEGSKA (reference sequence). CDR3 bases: TGCAGTGCCAGACACCAGTGGGACCTGAACACCGGGGAGCTGTTTTTT. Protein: CSARHQWDLNTGELFF.

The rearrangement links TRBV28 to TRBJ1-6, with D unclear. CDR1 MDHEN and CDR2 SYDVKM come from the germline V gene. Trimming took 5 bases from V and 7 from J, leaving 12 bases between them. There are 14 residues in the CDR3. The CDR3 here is CASSPVAQNSPLHF. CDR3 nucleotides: TGTGCCAGCAGTCCCGTCGCCCAGAATTCACCCCTCCACTTT.

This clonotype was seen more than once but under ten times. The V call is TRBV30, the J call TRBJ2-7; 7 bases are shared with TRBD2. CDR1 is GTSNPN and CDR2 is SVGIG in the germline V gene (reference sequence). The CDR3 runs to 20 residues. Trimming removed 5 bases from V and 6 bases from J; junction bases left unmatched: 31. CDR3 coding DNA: TGTGCCTGGGGAAGGGGAGTCGACTGGTTAAAGGCGGGAGAGCCCCTCGAGCAGTACTTC. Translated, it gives CAWGRGVDWLKAGEPLEQYF.

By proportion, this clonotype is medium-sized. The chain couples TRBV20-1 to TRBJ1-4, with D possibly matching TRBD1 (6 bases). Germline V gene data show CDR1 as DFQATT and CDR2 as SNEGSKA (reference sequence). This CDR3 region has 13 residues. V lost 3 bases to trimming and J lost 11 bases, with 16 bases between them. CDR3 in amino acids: CSASNREVAKLFF. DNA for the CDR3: TGCAGTGCTAGTAACAGGGAAGTAGCGAAACTGTTTTTT.

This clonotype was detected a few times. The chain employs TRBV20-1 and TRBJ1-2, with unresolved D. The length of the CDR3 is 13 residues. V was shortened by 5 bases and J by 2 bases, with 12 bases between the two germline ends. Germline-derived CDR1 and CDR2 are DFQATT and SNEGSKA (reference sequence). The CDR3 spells CSAPSAENYGYTF. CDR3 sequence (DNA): TGCAGTGCTCCCTCGGCGGAGAACTATGGCTACACCTTC.